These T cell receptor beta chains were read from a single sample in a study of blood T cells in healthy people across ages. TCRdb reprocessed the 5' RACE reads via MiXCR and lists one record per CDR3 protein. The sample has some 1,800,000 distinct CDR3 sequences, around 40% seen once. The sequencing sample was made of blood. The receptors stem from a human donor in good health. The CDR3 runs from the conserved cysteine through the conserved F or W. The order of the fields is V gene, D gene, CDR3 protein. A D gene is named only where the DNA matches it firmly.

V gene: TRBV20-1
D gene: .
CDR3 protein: CSAPSDTEAFF

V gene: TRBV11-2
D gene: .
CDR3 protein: CASSFMGALALHEQYF

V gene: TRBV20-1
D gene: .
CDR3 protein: CSATRDYNEQFF

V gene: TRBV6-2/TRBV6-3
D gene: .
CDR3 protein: CASNLVGGPPRQETQYF

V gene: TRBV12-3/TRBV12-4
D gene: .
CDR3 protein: CASSSRTVAFYEQYF

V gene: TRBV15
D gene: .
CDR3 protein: CATTTGTSDYEQYF

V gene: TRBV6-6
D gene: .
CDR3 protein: CASGPVKGLAKNIQYF

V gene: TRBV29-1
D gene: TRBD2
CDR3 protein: CSVRVQGSGGNEQFF

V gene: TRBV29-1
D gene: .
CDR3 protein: CSVEVIPYEQYF

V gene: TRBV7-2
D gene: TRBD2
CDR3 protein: CASSFQASGGKETQYF